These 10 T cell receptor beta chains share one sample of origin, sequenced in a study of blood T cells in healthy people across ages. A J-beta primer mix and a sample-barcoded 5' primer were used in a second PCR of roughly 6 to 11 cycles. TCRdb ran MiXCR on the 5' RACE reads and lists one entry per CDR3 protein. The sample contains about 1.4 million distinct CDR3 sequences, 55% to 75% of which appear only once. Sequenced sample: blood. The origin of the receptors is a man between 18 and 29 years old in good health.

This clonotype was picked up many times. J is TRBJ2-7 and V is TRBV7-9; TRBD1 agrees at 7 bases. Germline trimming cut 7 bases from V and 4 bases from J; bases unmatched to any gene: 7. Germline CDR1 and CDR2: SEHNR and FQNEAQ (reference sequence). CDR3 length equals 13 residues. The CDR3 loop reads CASTRQGNYEQYF. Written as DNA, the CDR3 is TGTGCCAGCACCAGACAGGGCAATTACGAGCAGTACTTC.

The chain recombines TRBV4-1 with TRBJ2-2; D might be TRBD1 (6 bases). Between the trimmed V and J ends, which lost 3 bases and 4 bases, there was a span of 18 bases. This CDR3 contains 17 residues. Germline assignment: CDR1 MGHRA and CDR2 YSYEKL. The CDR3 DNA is TGCGCCAGCAGCCAGGTAGCAGGGGTGAACCCCACCGGGGAGCTGTTTTTT. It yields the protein CASSQVAGVNPTGELFF.

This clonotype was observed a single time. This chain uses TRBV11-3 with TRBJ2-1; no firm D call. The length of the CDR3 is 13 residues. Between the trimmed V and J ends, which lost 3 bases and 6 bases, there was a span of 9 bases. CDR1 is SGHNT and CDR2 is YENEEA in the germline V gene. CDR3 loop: CASSFLVGNEQFF. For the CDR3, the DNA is TGTGCCAGCAGCTTTTTAGTCGGCAATGAGCAGTTCTTC.

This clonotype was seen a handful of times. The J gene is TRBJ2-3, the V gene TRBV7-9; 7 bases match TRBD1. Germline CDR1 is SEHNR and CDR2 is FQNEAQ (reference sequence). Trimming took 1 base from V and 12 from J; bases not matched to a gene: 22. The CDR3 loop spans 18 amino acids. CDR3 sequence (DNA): TGTGCCAGCAGCTTAGGATGGTACGGCTCCGACGGACAGGATGTACAGTATTTT. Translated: CASSLGWYGSDGQDVQYF.

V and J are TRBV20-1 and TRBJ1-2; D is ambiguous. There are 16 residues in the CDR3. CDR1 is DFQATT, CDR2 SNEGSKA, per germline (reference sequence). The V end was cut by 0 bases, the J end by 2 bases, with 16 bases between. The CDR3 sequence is CSARDAHKSVNYGYTF. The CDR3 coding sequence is TGCAGTGCTAGAGATGCCCATAAGAGTGTGAACTATGGCTACACCTTC.

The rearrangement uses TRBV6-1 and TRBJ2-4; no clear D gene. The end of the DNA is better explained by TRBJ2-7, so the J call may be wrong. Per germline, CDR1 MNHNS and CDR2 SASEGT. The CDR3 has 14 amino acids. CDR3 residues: CASSDGQASSEQYF. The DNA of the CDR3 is TGTGCCAGCAGTGATGGGCAGGCTTCTAGCGAGCAGTACTTC.

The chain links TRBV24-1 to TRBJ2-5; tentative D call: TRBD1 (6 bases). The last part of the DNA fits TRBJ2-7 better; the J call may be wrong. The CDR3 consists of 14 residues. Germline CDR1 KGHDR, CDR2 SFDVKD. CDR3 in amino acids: CATSTGQGSDEQYF. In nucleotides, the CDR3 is TGTGCCACCAGTACGGGGCAGGGGTCGGACGAGCAGTACTTC.

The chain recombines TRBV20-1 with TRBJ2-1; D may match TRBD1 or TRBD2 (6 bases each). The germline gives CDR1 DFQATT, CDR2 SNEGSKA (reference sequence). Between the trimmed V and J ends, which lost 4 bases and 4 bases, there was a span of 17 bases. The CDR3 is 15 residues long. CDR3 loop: CSATSEGGPYNEQFF. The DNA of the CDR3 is TGCAGTGCTACCTCCGAAGGGGGGCCTTACAATGAGCAGTTCTTC.

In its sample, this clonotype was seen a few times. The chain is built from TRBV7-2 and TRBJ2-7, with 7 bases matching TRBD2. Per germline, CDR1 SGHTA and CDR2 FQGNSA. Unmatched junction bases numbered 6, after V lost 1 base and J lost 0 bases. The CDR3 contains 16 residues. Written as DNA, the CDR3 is TGTGCCAGCAGCTTAGTGTCCGGGAGGAGCTCCTACGAGCAGTACTTC. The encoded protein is CASSLVSGRSSYEQYF.

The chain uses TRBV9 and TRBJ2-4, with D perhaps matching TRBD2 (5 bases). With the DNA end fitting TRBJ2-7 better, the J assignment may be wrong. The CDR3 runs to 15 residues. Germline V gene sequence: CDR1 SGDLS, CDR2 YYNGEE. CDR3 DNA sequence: TGTGCCAGCAGCCATACTAACGGACTGTCGGGCGAGCAGTACTTC. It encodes CASSHTNGLSGEQYF.